The rows below give T cell receptor beta chains drawn from one sample of a study of blood T cell repertoires in COVID-19. The data were produced by immunoSEQ multiplex PCR, yet TCRdb's version contains in-frame clones alone and is incomplete. The table includes tens of thousands of clones, almost 85% detected once. Sequenced: peripheral blood. Receptor source: a woman aged 80 or over with acute or convalescent COVID-19. The CDR3 runs from the conserved cysteine through the conserved F or W. The D gene is left open where the match is weak. Clone sizes are given selectively: once, few, many, or a class where the clone is expanded.

d_gene,abundance,j_gene,v_gene,CDR3nt,CDR3aa
-,-,TRBJ1-5,TRBV19,TGTGCCAGTAGAGACAGGCTGGTAGAGCAGCCCCAGCATTTT,CASRDRLVEQPQHF
TRBD1,-,TRBJ2-7,TRBV27,TGTGCCAGCAGTTTAACAGGGGCGGACGAGCAGTACTTC,CASSLTGADEQYF
-,-,TRBJ2-3,TRBV7-2,TGTGCCAGCAGCCTACGACAGGTCACAGATACGCAGTATTTT,CASSLRQVTDTQYF
TRBD2,-,TRBJ2-1,TRBV28,TGTGCCAGTAGCAGGGCCGGCGGGAGAAAAGGTACGCAGTTCTTC,CASSRAGGRKGTQFF
-,-,TRBJ1-1,TRBV7-8,TGTGCCAGCAGCTTAGTTTGGGCAGGGGATTTCTATACTGAAGCTTTCTTT,CASSLVWAGDFYTEAFF
-,-,TRBJ1-1,TRBV5-5,TGTGCCAGCAGCTTGGACATACTGAACACTGAAGCTTTCTTT,CASSLDILNTEAFF
TRBD2,-,TRBJ2-3,TRBV7-6,TGTGCCAGCAGCTTAGGACTAGCGGGTTCGACAGATACGCAGTATTTT,CASSLGLAGSTDTQYF
-,-,TRBJ2-5,TRBV9,TGTGCCAGCAGCGTAGCTACAGGGAAAGAGACCCAGTACTTC,CASSVATGKETQYF
-,-,TRBJ2-7,TRBV15,TGTGCCACCAGCAGAGATCGAGGCGGTACCGAGCAGTACTTC,CATSRDRGGTEQYF
TRBD1,-,TRBJ2-1,TRBV29-1,TGCAGCGTTGAAGACCGACCCTACAGGGGGAGTGAGCAGTTCTTC,CSVEDRPYRGSEQFF
-,-,TRBJ1-2,TRBV2,TGTGCCAGCAGTGGGCCGCCTAACTATGGCTACACCTTC,CASSGPPNYGYTF
-,-,TRBJ2-7,TRBV12-3/TRBV12-4,TGTGCCAGCACCAATTACCGGGAGCAGTACTTC,CASTNYREQYF
-,few,TRBJ1-2,TRBV27,TGTGCCAGCACGGAGGGAGAGGGTGTGGGCTACACCTTC,CASTEGEGVGYTF
-,-,TRBJ2-7,TRBV28,TGTGCCAGCAGACCTACGCCCGGGGACATGACCTACGAGCAGTACTTC,CASRPTPGDMTYEQYF
TRBD1,-,TRBJ2-5,TRBV4-1,TGCGCCAGCAGCCAACAGGGGGTGGTTGAGACCCAGTACTTC,CASSQQGVVETQYF
-,once,TRBJ1-3,TRBV20-1,TGCAGTGCTAGTGGGGGCCCTGGAAACACCATATATTTT,CSASGGPGNTIYF
TRBD1,-,TRBJ1-2,TRBV29-1,TGCAGCGCAGGGACAGGGGGTTCCTATGGCTACACCTTC,CSAGTGGSYGYTF
-,-,TRBJ1-6,TRBV6-5,TGTGCCAGCAGCCAGGGCAGTGAGGTTTCACCCCTCCACTTT,CASSQGSEVSPLHF
-,-,TRBJ1-2,TRBV4-1,TGCGCCAGCAGCCAAGTTGCGGGATTTGTTGGCTACACCTTC,CASSQVAGFVGYTF
TRBD2,-,TRBJ2-1,TRBV7-2,TGTGCCAGCAGCCTACTAGCGGGAGGGAGGAATGAGCAGTTCTTC,CASSLLAGGRNEQFF
TRBD2,-,TRBJ2-7,TRBV5-8,TGTGCCAGCAGTCGGGAGGGCGGCTACGAGCAGTACTTC,CASSREGGYEQYF
-,-,TRBJ1-4,TRBV28,TGTGCCAGCAGTCCCCCGAGGTTTAACGAAAAACTGTTTTTT,CASSPPRFNEKLFF
-,-,TRBJ1-1,TRBV5-1,TGCGCCAGCAGCCCCAACGGGGGGACGGTCACTGAAGCTTTCTTT,CASSPNGGTVTEAFF
-,-,TRBJ1-2,TRBV2,TGTGCCAGCAGTACGAGGTCGCTCTATGGCTACACCTTC,CASSTRSLYGYTF
-,-,TRBJ1-5,TRBV3-1/TRBV3-2,TGTGCCAGCAGCCAAGATCGGGGGGAGTTGGGTCAGCCCCAGCATTTT,CASSQDRGELGQPQHF
TRBD1,-,TRBJ2-6,TRBV5-1,TGCGCCAGCAGCTTGGTTGGGGGGACAGGCGCCTCTGGGGCCAACGTCCTGACTTTC,CASSLVGGTGASGANVLTF
TRBD1,-,TRBJ1-3,TRBV6-1,TGTGCCAGCAGTGAGGACAGGTGGGGAAACACCATATATTTT,CASSEDRWGNTIYF
TRBD2,-,TRBJ2-3,TRBV19,TGTGCCAGTAACTGGCGCAGCGGGACCACAGATACGCAGTATTTT,CASNWRSGTTDTQYF
-,-,TRBJ2-7,TRBV2,TGTGCCAGCAGTGAGCCCACCAGGGAGCAGTACTTC,CASSEPTREQYF
TRBD2,-,TRBJ2-3,TRBV7-9,TGTGCCAGCAGCCCCCACGGGGTAGCGGGGAAAGATACGCAGTATTTT,CASSPHGVAGKDTQYF
TRBD1,-,TRBJ2-1,TRBV18,TGTGCCAGCTCCAAGGACAGGGCTAGCTACAATGAGCAGTTCTTC,CASSKDRASYNEQFF
-,-,TRBJ2-2,TRBV7-2,TGTGCCAGCAGCTTAATGGGGGCGGACAACACCGGGGAGCTGTTTTTT,CASSLMGADNTGELFF